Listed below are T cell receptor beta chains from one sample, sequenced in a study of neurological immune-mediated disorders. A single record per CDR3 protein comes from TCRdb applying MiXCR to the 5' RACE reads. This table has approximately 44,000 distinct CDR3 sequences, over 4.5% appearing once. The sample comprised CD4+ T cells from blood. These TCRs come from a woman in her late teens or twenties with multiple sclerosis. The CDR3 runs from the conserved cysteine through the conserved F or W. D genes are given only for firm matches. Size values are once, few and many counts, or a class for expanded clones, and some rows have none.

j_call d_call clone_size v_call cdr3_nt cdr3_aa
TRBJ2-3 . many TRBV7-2 TGTGCCAGCAGCTTAGCGCTAGTACCAGATACGCAGTATTTT CASSLALVPDTQYF
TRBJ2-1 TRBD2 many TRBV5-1 TGCGCCAGCAGCTTGAAGGCGGGACTAGCGGGATTCAATGAGCAGTTCTTC CASSLKAGLAGFNEQFF
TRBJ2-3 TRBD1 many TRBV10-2 TGCGCCAGCAGTGGACAGGGGACAGATACGCAGTATTTT CASSGQGTDTQYF
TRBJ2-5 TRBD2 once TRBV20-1 TGCAGTGCTAGGGCCCGGACTAGCGGGGGCCAAGAGACCCAGTACTTC CSARARTSGGQETQYF
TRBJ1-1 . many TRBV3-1 TGTGCCAGCAGCCGAAGCTTCCCGGAAAACACTGAAGCTTTCTTT CASSRSFPENTEAFF
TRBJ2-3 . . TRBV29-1 TGCAGCGTTGTGGGAGATACGCAGTATTTT CSVVGDTQYF
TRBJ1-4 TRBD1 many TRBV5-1 TGCGCCAGCAGCTTCGACAGGGATGAAAAACTGTTTTTT CASSFDRDEKLFF
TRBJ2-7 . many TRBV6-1 TGTGCCATTGAACTCGGACCCTACGAGCAGTACTTC CAIELGPYEQYF
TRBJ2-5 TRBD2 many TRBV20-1 TGCAGTGCATTGACTAGCGGGGACTCCAGGGAGACCCAGTACTTC CSALTSGDSRETQYF
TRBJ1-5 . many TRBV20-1 TGCAGTGCTAGACTGGGACCGATCAATCAGCCCCAGCATTTT CSARLGPINQPQHF
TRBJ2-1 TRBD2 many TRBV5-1 TGCGCCAGCAGCTCCTGGACTAGCGGGGGGGTGAGTGAGCAGTTCTTC CASSSWTSGGVSEQFF
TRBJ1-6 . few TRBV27 TGTGCCAGCAGGGAGGAGGGGAATAATTCACCCCTCCACTTT CASREEGNNSPLHF
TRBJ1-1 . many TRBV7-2 TGTGCCAGCAGCTCCCGTTGGATCGCTGAAGCTTTCTTT CASSSRWIAEAFF
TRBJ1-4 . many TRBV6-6 TGTGCCAGCAGTTACTGGCCAGCTGCAACTAATGAAAAACTGTTTTTT CASSYWPAATNEKLFF
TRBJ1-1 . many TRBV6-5 TGTGCCAGCAGTTACAGCCCCCGTAACTCTGAAGCTTTCTTT CASSYSPRNSEAFF
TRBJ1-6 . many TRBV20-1 TGCAGTGCTAGAGAGGGGGGGGGGGATTCACCCCTCCACTTT CSAREGGGDSPLHF
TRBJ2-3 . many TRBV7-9 TGTGCCAGCAGCATCCGAAGTGGATTTTCGATCACAGATACGCAGTATTTT CASSIRSGFSITDTQYF
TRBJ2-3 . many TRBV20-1 TGCAGTGCTAGGGGAGTAGTGAGGCTAGTGAGCCCTAGCACAGATACGCAGTATTTT CSARGVVRLVSPSTDTQYF
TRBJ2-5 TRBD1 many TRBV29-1 TGCAGCGTTGAACTAGACAGGGTAGAGACCCAGTACTTC CSVELDRVETQYF
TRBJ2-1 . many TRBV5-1 TGCGCCAGCAGCCTCACAGGGCTTCACGGCAATGAGCAGTTCTTC CASSLTGLHGNEQFF
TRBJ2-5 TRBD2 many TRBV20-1 TGCAGTGCTATATTAAGCGGGAGGTACCAAGAGACCCAGTACTTC CSAILSGRYQETQYF
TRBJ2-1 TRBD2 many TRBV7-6 TGTGCCAGCAGCCCGCCCGGGGGGAGATACAATGAGCAGTTCTTC CASSPPGGRYNEQFF
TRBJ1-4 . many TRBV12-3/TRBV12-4 TGTGCCAGCAGCCAACAGCGGTCGGGTGAAAAACTGTTTTTT CASSQQRSGEKLFF
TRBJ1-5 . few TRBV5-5 TGTGCCAGCAGCTTGAGGGTATACCAGCCCCAGCATTTT CASSLRVYQPQHF
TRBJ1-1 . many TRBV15 TGTGCCACCAGCAGAGCCACCCCCAGCCTCTACTTT CATSRATPSLYF
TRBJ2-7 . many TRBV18 TGTGCCAGCTCACGAAATGAACTAGGGCCCCTTTACGAGCAGTACTTC CASSRNELGPLYEQYF
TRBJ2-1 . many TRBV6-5 TGTGCCAGCAGTTACTCTGGGGAAGTTTGGGAGAATGAGCAGTTCTTC CASSYSGEVWENEQFF
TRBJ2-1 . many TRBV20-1 TGCAGTGCTAGAGTTTCCGGCCGAACCTACAATGAGCAGTTCTTC CSARVSGRTYNEQFF
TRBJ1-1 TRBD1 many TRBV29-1 TGCACTGCCGGGACAGGGGAAACTGAAGCTTTCTTT CTAGTGETEAFF
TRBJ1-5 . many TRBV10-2 TGCGCCAGCAGTGACCGGGGGGCGAGGTATCGGCAGCCCCAGCATTTT CASSDRGARYRQPQHF
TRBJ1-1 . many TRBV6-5 TGTGCCAGCAGTGGGGGATTCCAAGCTTTCTTT CASSGGFQAFF
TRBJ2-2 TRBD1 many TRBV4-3 TGCGCCAGCAGCGGGGACAGAACTAGCACCGGGGAGCTGTTTTTT CASSGDRTSTGELFF
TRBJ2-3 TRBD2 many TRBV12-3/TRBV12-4 TGTGCCAGCAGTTTAGTTCCTAGCGGGAGAAGGGCAGATACGCAGTATTTT CASSLVPSGRRADTQYF
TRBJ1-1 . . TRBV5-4 TGTGCCAGCAGCTTGCCGGGGGGCGACACTGAAGCTTTCTTT CASSLPGGDTEAFF
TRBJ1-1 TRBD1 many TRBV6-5 TGTGCCAGCAGTAGGACAGGGGAGAACACTGAAGCTTTCTTT CASSRTGENTEAFF
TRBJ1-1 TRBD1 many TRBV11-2 TGTGCCAGCAGCCTGGGACAGAAGGTGATGGGCACTGAAGCTTTCTTT CASSLGQKVMGTEAFF
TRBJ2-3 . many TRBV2 TGTGCCAGCAAGGGCGAATCAGATACGCAGTATTTT CASKGESDTQYF
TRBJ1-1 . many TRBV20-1 TGCAGTGCTCCGCGTGGGCTGAACACTGAAGCTTTCTTT CSAPRGLNTEAFF
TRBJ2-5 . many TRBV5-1 TGCGCCAGCAGCTTTACCGGGACCCAGACCCAGTACTTC CASSFTGTQTQYF
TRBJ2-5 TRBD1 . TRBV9 TGTGCCAGCAGCGGCTGGGACAGCCAAGAGACCCAGTACTTC CASSGWDSQETQYF
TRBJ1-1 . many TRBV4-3 TGCGCCAGCAGTAAAGCAGGGCCCCGAGAAGCTTTCTTT CASSKAGPREAFF
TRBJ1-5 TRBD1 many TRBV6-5 TGTGCCAGCAGCCGGGGACAGGATCAGCCCCAGCATTTT CASSRGQDQPQHF
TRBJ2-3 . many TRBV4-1 TGCGCCAGCAGCCAGCAGGCACGGCAGGGATCCACAGATACGCAGTATTTT CASSQQARQGSTDTQYF
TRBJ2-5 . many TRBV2 TGTGCCAGCAGTGAAGCCCTAGGGGCGGGAGAGACCCAGTACTTC CASSEALGAGETQYF